The 14 T cell receptor beta chains reported below all come from one sample, sequenced in a study of blood T cell repertoires in COVID-19. The repertoire was sequenced with immunoSEQ multiplex PCR; TCRdb's copy has only in-frame clones and lacks some. The table shows 150,000 to 200,000 clones, with around 87% occurring only once. Sequences were obtained from peripheral blood. Receptors were obtained from a man aged 35 to 55 with active or convalescent COVID-19.

As concerns this clone: This specimen includes other DNA sequences encoding the same CDR3. V and J are TRBV18 and TRBJ1-6; possible D gene TRBD1, 6 bases. V was clipped by 3 bases and J by 7 bases, with 13 bases between them. The CDR3 is 15 amino acids. Germline-derived CDR1 and CDR2 are KGHSH and LQKENI. The CDR3: CASSPSGQGNSPLHF. The CDR3 region has the DNA TGTGCCAGCTCACCCTCGGGACAAGGGAATTCACCCCTCCACTTT.

This rearrangement joins TRBV5-1 to TRBJ1-1; perhaps TRBD1 as D (6 bases). The CDR3 runs to 16 residues. CDR1 is SGHRS and CDR2 is YFSETQ in the germline V gene. V was trimmed by 3 bases and J by 4 bases, leaving 19 bases between them. The CDR3 spells CASSWGNRESTTEAFF. The CDR3 bases are TGCGCCAGCAGCTGGGGAAACAGGGAGTCTACCACTGAAGCTTTCTTT.

This CDR3 reads CASSLAAGEGETQYF. The CDR3 DNA sequence: TGTGCCAGCAGCTTAGCGGCGGGGGAGGGGGAGACCCAGTACTTC. The chain couples TRBV7-9 to TRBJ2-5; 7 bases fit TRBD2. The CDR3 has 15 residues. From germline, CDR1 is SEHNR and CDR2 FQNEAQ (reference sequence). With 0 bases clipped from V and 5 bases from J, the junction kept 6 bases outside the gene matches. The full variable domain, its missing parts supplied by reference TRBV7-9 and TRBJ2-5, is DTGVSQNPRHKITKRGQNVTFRCDPISEHNRLYWYRQTLGQGPEFLTYFQNEAQLEKSRLLSDRFSAERPKGSFSTLEIQRTEQGDSAMYLCASSLAAGEGETQYFGPGTRLLVL.

This clone was seen a few times. This sequence joins TRBV6-2 or TRBV6-3 and TRBJ1-6, with a tentative D call TRBD1 (6 bases). The CDR3 is made up of 13 amino acids. Germline lookup yields CDR1 MNHEY and CDR2 SVGEGT. Trimming stripped 5 bases from V and 14 bases from J, with 16 bases between. CDR3 sequence reads: CASSNTQGQSLHF. DNA for the CDR3: TGTGCCAGCAGTAACACCCAGGGGCAATCCCTCCACTTT.

This clone appeared a single time. The identical CDR3 is also encoded by other nucleotide sequences in the sample. The chain employs TRBV6-5 and TRBJ1-5; D might be TRBD1 (6 bases). The CDR3 is 14 amino acids. Germline CDR1 reads MNHEY; CDR2 reads SVGAGI. The V gene lost 6 bases and the J gene lost 7 bases, with 16 bases spanning the gap. CDR3 coding DNA: TGTGCCAGCAGCCACAGGGAAGGGAACCAGCCCCAGCATTTT. It encodes CASSHREGNQPQHF.

The chain uses TRBV28 and TRBJ1-2; the match to TRBD1 covers 9 bases. The germline CDR1 and CDR2 sequences are MDHEN and SYDVKM. This CDR3 region has 14 residues. With V trimmed by 6 bases and J by 2 bases, 4 bases remained unmatched. The CDR3 loop is CASSVTGGNYGYTF. CDR3 sequence (DNA): TGTGCCAGCAGCGTGACAGGGGGGAACTATGGCTACACCTTC.

This rearrangement joins TRBV5-5 to TRBJ1-5; maybe TRBD1 (6 bases). V was pared by 5 bases and J by 5 bases, with 20 bases between. Germline CDR1 reads SGHKS; CDR2 reads YYEKEE (reference sequence). The CDR3 runs to 16 residues. The CDR3 region is CASSLVDRPPYQPQHF. DNA for the CDR3: TGTGCCAGCAGTCTGGTCGACAGGCCGCCTTATCAGCCCCAGCATTTT.

The J gene is TRBJ2-2, the V gene TRBV24-1, with TRBD2 identical over 7 bases. CDR1 is KGHDR and CDR2 is SFDVKD in the germline V gene. Trimming at V came to 3 bases and at J to 5 bases, leaving 5 bases not matched to a gene. This CDR3 has 15 residues. CDR3 residues: CATSDPGRGTGELFF. In nucleotides, the CDR3 is TGTGCCACCAGTGATCCGGGGAGGGGTACCGGGGAGCTGTTTTTT.

The chain combines TRBV3-1 (or the pseudogene TRBV3-2) with TRBJ1-6, with D hard to call. From germline, CDR1 is LGHDT and CDR2 YNNKEL (reference sequence). V was shortened by 4 bases and J by 9 bases, with 13 bases between the two germline ends. The length of the CDR3 is 14 residues. The CDR3 loop reads CASSLTEDSSPLHF. The CDR3 bases are TGTGCCAGCAGCCTCACCGAGGACTCTTCACCCCTCCACTTT.

V and J are TRBV2 and TRBJ2-1; D not certain. CDR3 length: 14 residues. Trimming took off 3 bases at V and 0 bases at J, with 6 bases between the two ends. In germline, CDR1 is SNHLY, CDR2 FYNNEI. DNA of the CDR3: TGTGCCAGCAGTGATGGCAGCTCCTACAATGAGCAGTTCTTC. It translates to CASSDGSSYNEQFF.

The chain couples TRBV5-1 to TRBJ2-2; D is unresolved. The CDR3 sequence is 16 residues long. Germline CDR1 is SGHRS and CDR2 is YFSETQ. V was clipped by 4 bases and J by 1 base, with 14 bases between them. The CDR3 nucleotides are TGCGCCAGCAGCCCAATACCCTCAGGGAACACCGGGGAGCTGTTTTTT. Translating it yields CASSPIPSGNTGELFF.

The genes are TRBV5-1 and TRBJ2-3, with D perhaps TRBD2 (6 bases). CDR3 length equals 16 residues. The germline gives CDR1 SGHRS, CDR2 YFSETQ. Trimming removed 0 bases at V and 6 bases at J, with 17 bases between. Written as DNA, the CDR3 is TGCGCCAGCAGCTTGGGCCCCTCCGGGGCGGGGGATACGCAGTATTTT. Its protein is CASSLGPSGAGDTQYF.

The chain combines TRBV10-3 with TRBJ1-5, with a possible D match to TRBD1 (6 bases). The V end was cut by 3 bases, the J end by 0 bases, with 15 bases between. The CDR3 totals 17 residues. CDR1 is ENHRY, CDR2 SYGVKD, per germline. This chain's CDR3 is CAISEPTGTLSNQPQHF. The CDR3 coding sequence is TGTGCCATCAGTGAACCTACCGGGACACTTAGCAATCAGCCCCAGCATTTT.

With respect to this clone: An end of the junction differs from the germline gene, which may be a read error. The rearrangement links TRBV5-5 to TRBJ2-1; D is possibly TRBD2 (5 bases). The CDR3 contains 13 residues. Germline CDR1 reads SGHKS; CDR2 reads YYEKEE (reference sequence). In DNA form, the CDR3 reads TGTGCCACCAGCCGGGGTATTTACAATGAGCAGTTCTTC. It yields the protein CATSRGIYNEQFF.